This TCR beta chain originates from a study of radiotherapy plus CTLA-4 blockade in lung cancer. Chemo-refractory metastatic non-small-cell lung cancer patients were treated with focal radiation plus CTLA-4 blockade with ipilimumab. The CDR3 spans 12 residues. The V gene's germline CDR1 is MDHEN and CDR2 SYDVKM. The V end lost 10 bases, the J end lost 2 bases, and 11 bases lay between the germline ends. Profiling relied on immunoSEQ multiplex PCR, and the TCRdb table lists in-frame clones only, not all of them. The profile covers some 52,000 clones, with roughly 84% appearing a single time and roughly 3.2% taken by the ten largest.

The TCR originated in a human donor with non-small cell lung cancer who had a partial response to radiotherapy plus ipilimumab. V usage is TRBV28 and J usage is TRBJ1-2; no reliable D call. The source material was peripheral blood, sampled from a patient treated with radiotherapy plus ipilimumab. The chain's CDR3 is CAILGGNYGYTF. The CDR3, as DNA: TGTGCCATCTTGGGAGGGAACTATGGCTACACCTTC.